This T cell receptor beta chain was sequenced for a study of regulatory T cells in long-lasting Graves disease. The CDR3 is 15 amino acids. The germline V gene has CDR1 MNHEY and CDR2 SMNVEV (reference sequence). V dropped 6 bases and J dropped 5; count of bases not matched to a gene: 10. This clonotype was seen at least ten times. Time point specified: newly diagnosed GD, antithyroid drugs for less than 3 months. With RNA extracted from PBMCs as input, the TCR library was made. Graves' disease diagnosis was established per American Thyroid Association guidelines. Construction of the TCR beta libraries employed iRepertoire HTBI primers in conjunction with Arm-PCR of CDR3 regions. TCRdb fed the multiplex PCR reads into MiXCR, producing one record per CDR3 protein. The sample shows hundreds of thousands of distinct CDR3 sequences, about 14% of them seen only once. These same data were also listed under a study on T cells in Graves' hyperthyroidism and ophthalmopathy. From that paper: Hyperthyroidism, newly diagnosed and lasting under 2 months, affected patients aged 18 to 65. Classification by a 13 V-J model distinguished ophthalmopathy from stable hyperthyroidism. Ophthalmopathy, as predicted by the model, came a median around 6.7 months after the prediction.

The chain combines TRBV27 with TRBJ2-5; 9 bases agree with TRBD2. The sequence was collected from a man younger than 40 with Graves disease. The material sequenced was peripheral blood mononuclear cells (PBMCs), taken at new diagnosis, from a patient treated with antithyroid drugs. The CDR3 loop reads CASSLRLAEKETQYF. CDR3 DNA: TGTGCCAGCAGCCTTCGACTAGCGGAGAAGGAGACCCAGTACTTC.